This record concerns one T cell receptor (beta chain) sequence. No antigen is known for it. The CDR3 has 14 amino acids. With 5 bases removed from V and 7 bases from J, the gap between germline ends came to 20 bases. Per germline, CDR1 GTSNPN and CDR2 SVGIG (reference sequence). These data belong to a study of beta chain features in type 1 diabetes. For the study at large: In all, about 110 million sorted cells from all samples were analyzed.

Investigators reverse transcribed all isolated RNA, so they sequenced expressed TCRB transcripts. Clones were sequenced by immunoSEQ multiplex PCR, and TCRdb holds only the in-frame ones, with some missing. The sample yields around 240,000 clones, roughly 17% seen once. Regarding the study as a whole: Type 1 diabetes patients showed a moderate but significant shortening of TCRB CDR3s in all four CD4+ subsets.

The V and J genes are TRBV30 and TRBJ1-1; tentative D call: TRBD1 (6 bases). The TCR comes from a man under 40 with type 1 diabetes. Sequencing was done on a sample of naive CD4+ T cells from blood. The CDR3, as DNA: TGTGCCTGGGGGGGCGGGGCACCACCCTATGAAGCTTTCTTT. It yields the protein CAWGGGAPPYEAFF.